These 23 T cell receptor beta chains were sequenced from one sample in a study of cytomegalovirus exposure and HLA in healthy donors. Amplification used 60 Vbeta primers and 13 Jbeta primers. The protocol was immunoSEQ multiplex PCR, while the TCRdb copy is restricted to in-frame clones and leaves out a portion. The table includes 130,000 to 150,000 clones, roughly 9.4% detected once. Material for sequencing was PBMCs. These receptors came from a male donor in good health and CMV-seronegative.

The genes are TRBV9 and TRBJ2-1; TRBD2 aligns across 10 bases. The length of the CDR3 is 17 residues. J gave up 10 bases and V 3 bases, and 16 bases lay outside the gene matches. Germline-derived CDR1 and CDR2 are SGDLS and YYNGEE. CDR3 sequence: CASSGERGGLVFGEQFF. CDR3 coding DNA: TGTGCCAGCAGCGGAGAGCGGGGGGGCCTCGTTTTCGGCGAGCAGTTCTTC.

J is TRBJ2-5 and V is TRBV18, with 12 positions matching TRBD2. With V trimmed by 1 base and J by 4 bases, 7 bases remained unmatched. CDR3 length equals 17 residues. CDR1 and CDR2 from the germline V gene are KGHSH and LQKENI. The CDR3 is CASSPQTSGRSPETQYF. CDR3 nucleotides: TGTGCCAGCTCACCACAGACTAGCGGGAGATCGCCAGAGACCCAGTACTTC.

This clone has just a few counts. CDR3 sequence reads: CASIGRGGGNEQYF. The CDR3 bases are TGTGCCAGCATTGGGAGGGGGGGTGGGAACGAGCAGTACTTC. The genes are TRBV6-1 and TRBJ2-7; weak D call: TRBD2 (7 bases). The CDR3 totals 14 residues. CDR1 and CDR2 from the germline V gene are MNHNS and SASEGT. With 7 bases removed from V and 5 bases from J, the gap between germline ends came to 18 bases.

The chain is built from TRBV4-3 and TRBJ2-7; 10 bases are shared with TRBD1. Germline assignment: CDR1 LGHNA and CDR2 YSLEER. The length of the CDR3 is 15 residues. V was pared by 3 bases and J by 6 bases, with 8 bases of the junction left unmatched. CDR3: CASSQGRDRGTEQYF. CDR3 nucleotides: TGCGCCAGCAGCCAGGGAAGGGACAGGGGCACCGAGCAGTACTTC.

A few counts support this clone. The rearrangement joins TRBV18 to TRBJ1-1; no clear D gene. There are 14 residues in the CDR3. Per the germline V gene, CDR1 is KGHSH and CDR2 is LQKENI. V was cut by 6 bases and J by 6 bases, with 17 bases left in between. This CDR3 reads CASSPRWGEAEAFF. DNA for the CDR3: TGTGCCAGCTCCCCTAGGTGGGGAGAGGCTGAAGCTTTCTTT.

The chain combines TRBV9 with TRBJ2-7; 14 bases map to TRBD2. V lost 7 bases and J lost 9; bases outside the gene matches: 15. This CDR3 is built from 16 residues. Germline loops: CDR1 SGDLS, CDR2 YYNGEE. The CDR3 coding sequence is TGTGCCAGCGCCACGGGACTAGCGGGGGCTGGGGTAAGGCAGTACTTC. Amino acids: CASATGLAGAGVRQYF.

The CDR3 DNA follows: TGTGCCTGGAGTTTGAGCGTGAGCACAGATACGCAGTATTTT. This sequence encodes CAWSLSVSTDTQYF. The gene calls are TRBV30 and TRBJ2-3; no firm D call. The germline V and J ends were trimmed by 2 bases and 0 bases, with 9 bases remaining between them. Germline loops: CDR1 GTSNPN, CDR2 SVGIG (reference sequence). The CDR3 loop spans 14 amino acids.

The DNA of the CDR3 is TGTGCCAGCAGTTACTCGAGGCTAGCCCCCTACGAGCAGTACTTC. Amino acids: CASSYSRLAPYEQYF. The chain links TRBV6-5 to TRBJ2-7, with D possibly matching TRBD2 (5 bases). Per the germline V gene, CDR1 is MNHEY and CDR2 is SVGAGI. The CDR3 loop spans 15 amino acids. Trimming took off 0 bases at V and 2 bases at J, with 11 bases between the two ends.

The chain couples TRBV28 to TRBJ1-2; 8 nucleotides agree with TRBD1. CDR3 size: 14 residues. The V gene's germline CDR1 is MDHEN and CDR2 SYDVKM. The V and J ends lost 2 bases and 8 bases, in that order; junction bases with no gene match: 7. CDR3 in amino acids: CASSLNQGAGGYTF. CDR3 bases: TGTGCCAGCAGTTTAAACCAGGGGGCGGGAGGCTACACCTTC.

The chain employs TRBV10-2 and TRBJ2-3, with 7 bases aligning to TRBD2. In germline, CDR1 is WSHSY, CDR2 SAAADI. V dropped 10 bases and J dropped 2; count of bases not matched to a gene: 12. The CDR3 is 15 residues long. The chain's CDR3 is CATKGGGGNTDTQYF. CDR3 bases: TGCGCCACGAAGGGCGGCGGGGGAAACACAGATACGCAGTATTTT.

This clone occurred a few times. This chain connects TRBV5-1 to TRBJ2-3; 10 bases map to TRBD2. J was trimmed by 0 bases and V by 0 bases; bases with no gene match: 7. Germline CDR1 and CDR2: SGHRS and YFSETQ. This CDR3 has 18 amino acids. The CDR3 loop reads CASSLGLLAGTSTDTQYF. The CDR3 region has the DNA TGCGCCAGCAGCTTGGGTTTACTAGCGGGGACGAGCACAGATACGCAGTATTTT.

The chain uses TRBV23-1 and TRBJ1-3, with 8 bases aligning to TRBD1. TRBV23-1 is an ORF for which the function is uncertain. V shed 5 bases and J 2 bases; nucleotides not matched to a gene: 2. This CDR3 comprises 14 residues. CDR3 sequence (DNA): TGCGCCAGCAGTGGGACAGGTACTGGAAACACCATATATTTT. Translating gives CASSGTGTGNTIYF.

There are a few counts of this clone. The CDR3 region is CASRGQGWANEKLFF. In DNA form, the CDR3 reads TGTGCCAGCAGGGGACAGGGGTGGGCTAATGAAAAACTGTTTTTT. The genes are TRBV2 and TRBJ1-4, with 10 bases identical to TRBD1. The CDR3 loop spans 15 amino acids. Per the germline V gene, CDR1 is SNHLY and CDR2 is FYNNEI. The trim removed 6 bases at V and 3 bases at J, leaving 4 bases unmatched.

This rearrangement joins TRBV9 to TRBJ1-1; 12 positions agree with TRBD1. This CDR3 has 15 residues. After removal of 5 bases from V and 1 base from J, the junction contained 3 bases not matched to a gene. Germline V CDR1 and CDR2: SGDLS, YYNGEE. The CDR3 reads CASRGTGGANTEAFF. The DNA for the CDR3 is TGTGCCAGCAGGGGGACAGGGGGCGCGAACACTGAAGCTTTCTTT.

This clone showed up just a few times. CDR3 in DNA: TGTGCCAGCAGCGTAGGAACTAGCGGGGGGGCCCATGAGCAGTTCTTC. This codes for CASSVGTSGGAHEQFF. The genes are TRBV7-2 and TRBJ2-1; TRBD2 aligns across 13 bases. The germline CDR1 and CDR2 sequences are SGHTA and FQGNSA. After removal of 5 bases from V and 8 bases from J, the junction contained 9 bases not matched to a gene. The CDR3 is made up of 16 amino acids.

V usage is TRBV7-3 and J usage is TRBJ2-7, with TRBD2 matching over 11 bases. Germline lookup yields CDR1 SGHTA and CDR2 FQGTGA. J lost 1 base, V lost 5 bases, and 4 bases had no gene match. CDR3 size: 15 residues. The CDR3 DNA reads TGTGCCAGCAGCATTAGCGGGGGGGCTTCCTACGAGCAGTACTTC. This sequence encodes CASSISGGASYEQYF.

V gene TRBV5-4 combines with J gene TRBJ1-2; TRBD1 matches at 7 bases. Germline loops: CDR1 SGHNT, CDR2 YYREEE (reference sequence). V trimming: 4 bases; J trimming: 0 bases; junction bases outside the gene matches: 9. The CDR3 has 16 amino acids. CDR3 bases: TGTGCCAGCAGCCCTGGGACAGTAAAACCTAACTATGGCTACACCTTC. It specifies CASSPGTVKPNYGYTF.

The CDR3 DNA reads TGCGCCAGCAGCCAAGAGGAGCAGGGCATTGCAAAACTGTTTTTT. It translates to CASSQEEQGIAKLFF. This chain connects TRBV4-3 to TRBJ1-4; perhaps TRBD1 as D (5 bases). This CDR3 has 15 amino acids. Germline CDR1 LGHNA, CDR2 YSLEER. V was shortened by 0 bases and J by 10 bases, with 15 bases between the two germline ends.

The chain uses TRBV28 and TRBJ1-3; D gene ambiguous. Germline V gene lookup returns CDR1 MDHEN and CDR2 SYDVKM. Trimming stripped 6 bases from V and 0 bases from J, with 6 bases between. This CDR3 has 13 residues. In DNA form, the CDR3 reads TGTGCCAGCAGACCGAGCTCTGGAAACACCATATATTTT. Translating gives CASRPSSGNTIYF. Supplemented by reference TRBV28 and TRBJ1-3, the full variable domain reads DVKVTQSSRYLVKRTGEKVFLECVQDMDHENMFWYRQDPGLGLRLIYFSYDVKMKEKGDIPEGYSVSREKKERFSLILESASTNQTSMYLCASRPSSGNTIYFGEGSWLTVV.

V usage is TRBV18 and J usage is TRBJ2-2; 8 nucleotides align to TRBD1. The V segment lost 4 bases and the J segment 5 bases; nucleotides outside the gene matches: 9. The CDR3 totals 16 residues. In germline, CDR1 is KGHSH, CDR2 LQKENI. In DNA, the CDR3 is TGTGCCAGCTCACAACCGGGACAGGTTTATACCGGGGAGCTGTTTTTT. Its translation: CASSQPGQVYTGELFF.

The chain recombines TRBV7-9 with TRBJ2-7; 7 bases are shared with TRBD1. Unmatched junction bases numbered 11, after V lost 4 bases and J lost 2 bases. Germline CDR1 reads SEHNR; CDR2 reads FQNEAQ (reference sequence). The CDR3 loop spans 16 amino acids. The DNA for the CDR3 is TGTGCCAGCAGCTCGCCCCGGGACAGCGGTGCCTACGAGCAGTACTTC. Translating it yields CASSSPRDSGAYEQYF.

The chain carries TRBV5-5 and TRBJ2-7; TRBD2 matches 10 bases. CDR1 is SGHKS, CDR2 YYEKEE, per germline (reference sequence). Germline trimming cut 3 bases from V and 2 bases from J; bases unmatched to any gene: 11. The CDR3 consists of 17 residues. CDR3 residues: CASSSLYRTSGTYEQYF. DNA for the CDR3: TGTGCCAGCAGCTCGCTCTACAGGACTAGCGGAACCTACGAGCAGTACTTC.

In its sample, this clone was seen many times. This rearrangement joins TRBV6-5 to TRBJ1-2, with TRBD1 matching over 10 bases. Germline-derived CDR1 and CDR2 are MNHEY and SVGAGI. The CDR3 totals 14 residues. V gave up 6 bases and J gave up 8 bases; unmatched junction bases: 9. For the CDR3, the DNA is TGTGCCAGCAGCCGCGACGGGACAGGGGACGGCTACACCTTC. Translation: CASSRDGTGDGYTF.